Reported below is one TCR beta chain. Patients who had autoimmune disease history or got systemic immunosuppression were left out. The CDR3 covers 19 residues. Some clones are missing from TCRdb's copy, which holds only in-frame ones; the method was immunoSEQ multiplex PCR. The repertoire includes approximately 67,000 clones, roughly 85% of them detected once, and under 2.5% sits in the top ten. This sample was included in a study of OX40 agonist ivuxolimab in advanced cancers. Overall study: The study gave patients intravenous ivuxolimab at 0.01 to 10 mg/kg every 2 weeks. Therapy given before enrollment (anti-PD-1, anti-PD-L1 or anti-CTLA-4) was allowed, and around 40% had some. Males comprised roughly four fifths of the group, whose mean age was about 60 years (range about 20 to 90).

The chain couples TRBV21-1 to TRBJ2-7; TRBD2 was called by the table and not checked on the DNA. TRBV21-1 is recorded as a pseudogene. Sequenced here: CD4+ or CD8+ T cells sorted from blood, sampled in a trial of the OX40 agonist ivuxolimab. This TCR derives from an adult with an advanced solid tumor such as melanoma, head and neck, liver or kidney cancer. The chain's CDR3 is CASSKEVFKGGLAIYEQYF. CDR3 nucleotides: TGTGCCAGCAGCAAAGAGGTCTTTAAGGGGGGACTAGCTATCTACGAGCAGTACTTC.